The T cell receptor beta chain under discussion was sequenced for a study of CD8+CD57+ T cells in acquired aplastic anemia. Before being chosen for sequencing, patients had shown CD8+CD57+ cell expansion by flow cytometry. V gave up 4 bases and J gave up 4 bases; unmatched junction bases: 9. The V gene's germline CDR1 is MGHDK and CDR2 SYGVNS. The CDR3 consists of 15 residues. Template material for TCR beta VDJ and CDR3 profiling consisted of genomic DNA. MiXCR, run by TCRdb on the reads, gives a single entry per CDR3 protein. This table has some 200,000 distinct CDR3 sequences, just under 50% appearing once.

This clonotype originated in a human donor with aplastic anemia. The sequenced material came from sorted CD4+, CD8+, or CD8+CD57+ T cells (not recorded which) from PBMCs. The chain combines TRBV25-1 with TRBJ1-2; 7 bases fit TRBD1. CDR3: CASSAGQGDLYGYTF. CDR3 bases: TGTGCCAGCAGTGCGGGTCAGGGGGACCTCTATGGCTACACCTTC.